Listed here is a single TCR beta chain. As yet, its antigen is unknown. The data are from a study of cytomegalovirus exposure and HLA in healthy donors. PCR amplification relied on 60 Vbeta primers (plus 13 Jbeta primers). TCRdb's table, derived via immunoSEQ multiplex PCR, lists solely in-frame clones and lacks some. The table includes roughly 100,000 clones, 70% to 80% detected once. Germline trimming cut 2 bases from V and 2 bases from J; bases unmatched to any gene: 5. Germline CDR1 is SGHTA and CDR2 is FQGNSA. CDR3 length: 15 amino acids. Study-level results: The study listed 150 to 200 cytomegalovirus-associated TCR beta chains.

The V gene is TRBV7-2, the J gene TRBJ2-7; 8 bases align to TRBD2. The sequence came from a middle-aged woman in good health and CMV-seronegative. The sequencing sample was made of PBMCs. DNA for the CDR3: TGTGCCAGCAGCTTATCGGCGGGAGGCCCCTACGAGCAGTACTTC. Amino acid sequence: CASSLSAGGPYEQYF.